This T cell receptor beta chain was obtained from a study of cytomegalovirus exposure and HLA in healthy donors. With regard to this clone: Its antigen is not known.

Overall study findings and caveats: Later work showed greater clonal expansion in HLA-associated TCR beta chains than in equally common others. Sequencing depth across donors, presence/absence analyses assumed, was roughly uniform. The listing of 160 or so TCR beta chains classed them as cytomegalovirus-associated. Diagnosis of cytomegalovirus status made by the classifier reportedly showed high specificity and sensitivity.

PCR employed 60 Vbeta and 13 Jbeta primers. Generated by immunoSEQ multiplex PCR, the TCRdb table keeps only in-frame clones and is missing some. The table has 150,000 to 200,000 clones, roughly 75% seen once. CDR1 is KGHSH and CDR2 is LQKENI in the germline V gene. Unmatched junction bases numbered 7, after V lost 6 bases and J lost 4 bases. The CDR3 loop spans 14 amino acids. The V gene is TRBV18, the J gene TRBJ2-7; 9 bases align to TRBD2. The TCR comes from a woman aged 40 to 55 in good health and CMV-seropositive. The sample taken for sequencing was PBMCs. CDR3 amino acids: CASSLSGSEYEQYF. The CDR3 DNA follows: TGTGCCAGCTCCCTTAGCGGGAGTGAGTACGAGCAGTACTTC.